Presented here are 2 T cell receptor beta chains from one specimen sequenced in a study of blood T cell repertoires in COVID-19. Measured with immunoSEQ multiplex PCR; TCRdb has only the in-frame clones, and not every one. The sample has approximately 300,000 clones; about nine tenths are singletons. The material sequenced was peripheral blood. Receptor source: a woman between 25 and 40 years old with COVID-19, enrolled during active disease.

The V gene is TRBV25-1, the J gene TRBJ2-6, with 7 bases fitting TRBD1. Germline V gene lookup returns CDR1 MGHDK and CDR2 SYGVNS. J gave up 0 bases and V 6 bases, and 5 bases lay outside the gene matches. The length of the CDR3 is 16 residues. The CDR3 DNA follows: TGTGCCAGCAGAAGGACAGGTCACTCTGGGGCCAACGTCCTGACTTTC. This gives the protein CASRRTGHSGANVLTF.

The chain has TRBV10-3 and TRBJ2-2, with D maybe TRBD2 (6 bases). From germline, CDR1 is ENHRY and CDR2 SYGVKD. Deletions cut 10 bases from V and 6 bases from J, with 24 bases between. The CDR3 extends over 16 amino acids. The CDR3 DNA is TGTGCCACCGCAGTACCGGGACTCGGGAGTCCCGGGGAGCTGTTTTTT. This codes for CATAVPGLGSPGELFF.